This T cell receptor (beta chain) was observed in a study of blood T cell repertoires in COVID-19. Whole-study context: From the United States, Italy and Spain came samples of acute and convalescent COVID-19.

The germline V gene has CDR1 SGHVS and CDR2 FQNEAQ. The ends were cut back, 5 bases at V and 5 bases at J, with 14 bases in the middle. CDR3 length: 14 amino acids. Libraries were prepared by immunoSEQ multiplex PCR; TCRdb keeps only in-frame clonotypes and omits some of them. This sample has about 330,000 clones, with about 92% found just once. This clone was seen just once. In assigning cohorts, the study relied on participant-reported clinical history. What was sequenced was PBMCs or T cells enriched from blood (not recorded which). The V call is TRBV7-8, the J call TRBJ2-3; possible D gene TRBD1, 6 bases. This clonotype originated in a woman aged 25 to 39 who had recovered from COVID-19. The CDR3 coding sequence is TGTGCCAGCAGCCTAACCCAACAGGGAGATACGCAGTATTTT. Amino acid sequence: CASSLTQQGDTQYF.